The entry that follows covers one T cell receptor (beta chain) sequence. Its target is not known. The sample is drawn from a study of shared clonotypes between healthy human individuals. The overall study: Each donor's CD4 naive and CD4 memory cells filled three plates apiece, CD8 naive two, and CD8 memory one.

The table came from immunoSEQ multiplex PCR; TCRdb's copy has only in-frame clones and leaves some out. The sample contains over a million clones, 95% to 97% of which appear only once. From germline, CDR1 is MGHRA and CDR2 YSYEKL. The V and J ends lost 3 bases and 5 bases respectively, with 13 bases between them. The CDR3 loop spans 14 amino acids. Study conclusions and caveats: Apart from blood, nothing was sampled; tissue repertoires likely differ. Investigators expected sequencing depth to affect clonotype sharing among donors. Naive subsets typically showed greater estimated richness than memory subsets.

Sequencing used naive CD4+ T cells sorted from blood. Subset indicated: CD45RA+ positively selected. The clonotype comes from a man aged 25 to 40 in good health. The genes are TRBV4-1 and TRBJ1-2; no clear D gene. The CDR3 protein is CASSQPGTTYGYTF. CDR3 sequence (DNA): TGCGCCAGCAGCCAGCCCGGTACAACATATGGCTACACCTTC.